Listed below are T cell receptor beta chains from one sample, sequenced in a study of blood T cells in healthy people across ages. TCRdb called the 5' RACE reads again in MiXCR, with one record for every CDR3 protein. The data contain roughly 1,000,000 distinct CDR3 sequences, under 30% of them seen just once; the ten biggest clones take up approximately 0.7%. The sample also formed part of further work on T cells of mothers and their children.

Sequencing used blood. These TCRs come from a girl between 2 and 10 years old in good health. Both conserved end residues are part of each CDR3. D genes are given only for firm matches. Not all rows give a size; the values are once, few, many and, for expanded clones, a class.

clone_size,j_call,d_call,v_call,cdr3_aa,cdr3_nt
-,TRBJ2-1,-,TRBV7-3,CTSSSYRSSYNEQFF,TGTACCAGCAGCTCCTACAGGAGCTCCTACAATGAGCAGTTCTTC
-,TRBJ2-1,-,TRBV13,CASSLVPGSQFF,TGTGCCAGCAGCTTAGTTCCGGGCTCGCAGTTCTTC
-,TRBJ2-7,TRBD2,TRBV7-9,CASSLDLDTSGTYEQYF,TGTGCCAGCAGCTTAGACTTGGACACTAGCGGTACCTACGAGCAGTACTTC
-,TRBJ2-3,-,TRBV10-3,CAISEVNADTQYF,TGTGCCATCAGTGAAGTCAATGCAGATACGCAGTATTTT
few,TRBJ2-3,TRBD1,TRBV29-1,CSVELMDRVQDTQYF,TGCAGCGTTGAACTGATGGACAGGGTTCAAGATACGCAGTATTTT
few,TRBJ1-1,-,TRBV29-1,CSVARGGNTEAFF,TGCAGCGTCGCTCGGGGGGGGAACACTGAAGCTTTCTTT
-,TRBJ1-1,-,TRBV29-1,CSVGLGEAFF,TGCAGCGTGGGTTTAGGTGAAGCTTTCTTT
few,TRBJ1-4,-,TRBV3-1,CASSQTSARMGESEKLFF,TGTGCCAGCAGCCAAACTTCGGCCCGGATGGGGGAATCTGAAAAACTGTTTTTT
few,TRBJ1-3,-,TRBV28,CASSHRDIISGNTIYF,TGTGCCAGCAGTCACCGGGACATAATCTCTGGAAACACCATATATTTT
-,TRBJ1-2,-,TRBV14,CASSQLLGGYTF,TGTGCCAGCAGCCAATTACTGGGTGGCTACACCTTC
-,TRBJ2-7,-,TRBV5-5,CASSPLHPGKQYF,TGTGCCAGCAGCCCACTCCATCCGGGAAAGCAGTACTTC
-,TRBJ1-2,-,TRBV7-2,CASSSGWAANGYTF,TGTGCCAGCAGCTCGGGTTGGGCTGCTAATGGCTACACCTTC
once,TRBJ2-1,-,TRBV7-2,CASSRRRGNNEQFF,TGTGCCAGCAGCCGGAGGAGGGGCAACAATGAGCAGTTCTTC
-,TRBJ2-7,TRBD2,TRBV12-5,CASGLAGGSSYEQYF,TGTGCTAGTGGTTTGGCTGGCGGGAGTTCGTACGAGCAGTACTTC
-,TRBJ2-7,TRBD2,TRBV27,CASSAGTSLTYEQYF,TGTGCCAGCAGCGCCGGGACTAGCTTAACCTACGAGCAGTACTTC
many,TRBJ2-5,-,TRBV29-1,CSVVWGDRLEETQYF,TGCAGCGTTGTCTGGGGGGATCGGTTAGAAGAGACCCAGTACTTC
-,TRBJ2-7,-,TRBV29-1,CSVTDFATYEQYF,TGCAGCGTTACGGACTTTGCCACTTACGAGCAGTACTTC
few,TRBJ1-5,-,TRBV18,CASSGSNQPQHF,TGTGCCAGCTCAGGTAGCAATCAGCCCCAGCATTTT
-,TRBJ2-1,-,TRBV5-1,CASSTPGESYPNEQFF,TGCGCCAGCAGCACACCTGGGGAGTCCTACCCCAATGAGCAGTTCTTC
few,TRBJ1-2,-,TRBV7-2,CASSLRPLTF,TGTGCCAGCAGCTTACGTCCTCTCACCTTC